This T cell receptor (beta chain) appears in the sequencing data of a study of response to subunit inactivated influenza vaccine. Study results and limitations: Authors suggested each seasonal influenza vaccination recruits few new T cells.

From germline, CDR1 is LNHNV and CDR2 YYDKDF (reference sequence). The CDR3 covers 19 residues. Points on this clonotype: Its antigen is not identified. Germline and junction disagree at one end, which may indicate a read error.

TCRdb itself ran the RT-PCR reads through MiXCR, one entry per CDR3 protein. The profile shows hundreds of thousands of distinct CDR3 sequences, around 16% of them singletons. The TCR was taken from a man between 45 and 60 years old who received an inactivated influenza vaccine. This specimen consisted of PBMCs from blood, obtained about 11 days after vaccination. This chain links TRBV15 with TRBJ2-5; D uncertain. The CDR3 region has the DNA TGTGCCATCAGCAGCGATGTGACAACCTCGGAGTCTCACCAAGAGACCCAGTACTTC. This sequence encodes CAISSDVTTSESHQETQYF.